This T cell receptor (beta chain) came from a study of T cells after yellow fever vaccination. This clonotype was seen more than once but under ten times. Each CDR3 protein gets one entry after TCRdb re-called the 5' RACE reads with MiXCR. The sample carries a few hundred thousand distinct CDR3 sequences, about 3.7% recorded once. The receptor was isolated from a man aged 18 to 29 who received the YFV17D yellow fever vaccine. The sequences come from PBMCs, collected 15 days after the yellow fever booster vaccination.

The CDR3 DNA follows: TGTGCCAGCAGTTACTCCGGCGGGAGGGTCTACGAGCAGTACTTC. This gives the protein CASSYSGGRVYEQYF. The genes are TRBV6-6 and TRBJ2-7, with TRBD2 identical over 9 bases. In germline, CDR1 is MNHNY, CDR2 SVGAGI (reference sequence). The CDR3 runs to 15 residues. Trimming removed 0 bases from V and 3 bases from J; junction bases left unmatched: 3.